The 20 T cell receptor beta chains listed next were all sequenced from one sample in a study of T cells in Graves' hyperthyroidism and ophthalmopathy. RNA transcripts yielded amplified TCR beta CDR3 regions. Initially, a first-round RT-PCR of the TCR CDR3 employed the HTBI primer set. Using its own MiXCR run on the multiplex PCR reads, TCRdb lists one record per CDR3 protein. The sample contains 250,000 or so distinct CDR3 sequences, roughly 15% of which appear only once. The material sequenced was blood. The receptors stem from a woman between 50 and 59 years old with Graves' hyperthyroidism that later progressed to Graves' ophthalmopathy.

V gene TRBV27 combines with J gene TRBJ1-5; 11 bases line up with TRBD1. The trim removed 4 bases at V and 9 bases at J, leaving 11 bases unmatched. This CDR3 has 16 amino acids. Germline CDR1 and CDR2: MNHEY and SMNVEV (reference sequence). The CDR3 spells CASSSQRTGGFRPQHF. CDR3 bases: TGTGCCAGCAGTTCCCAAAGGACAGGGGGCTTCCGGCCCCAGCATTTT.

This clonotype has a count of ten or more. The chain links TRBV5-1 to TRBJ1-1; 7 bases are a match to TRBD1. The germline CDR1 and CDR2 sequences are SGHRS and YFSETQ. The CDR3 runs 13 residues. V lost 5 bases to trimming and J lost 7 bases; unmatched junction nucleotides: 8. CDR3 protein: CASSTGQELEAFF. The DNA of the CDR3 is TGCGCCAGCAGTACCGGACAGGAGCTTGAAGCTTTCTTT.

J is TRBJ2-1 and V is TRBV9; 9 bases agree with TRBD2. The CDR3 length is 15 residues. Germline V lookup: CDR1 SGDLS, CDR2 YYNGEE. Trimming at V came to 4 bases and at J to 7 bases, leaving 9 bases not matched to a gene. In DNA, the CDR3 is TGTGCCAGCAGCACCGCTAGCGGGATAAGTAATGAGCAGTTCTTC. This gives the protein CASSTASGISNEQFF.

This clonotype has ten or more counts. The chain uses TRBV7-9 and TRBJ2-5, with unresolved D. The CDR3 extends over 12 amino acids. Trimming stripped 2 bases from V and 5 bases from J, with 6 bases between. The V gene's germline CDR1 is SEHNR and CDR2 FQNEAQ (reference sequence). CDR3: CASSLLGETQYF. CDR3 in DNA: TGTGCCAGCAGCTTACTGGGGGAGACCCAGTACTTC.

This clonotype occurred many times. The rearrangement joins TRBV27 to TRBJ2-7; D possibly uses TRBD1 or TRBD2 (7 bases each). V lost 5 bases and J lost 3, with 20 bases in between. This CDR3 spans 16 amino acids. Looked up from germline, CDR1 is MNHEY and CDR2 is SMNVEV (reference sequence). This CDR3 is CASSPRGGTVGYEQYF. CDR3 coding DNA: TGTGCCAGCAGTCCTAGGGGGGGGACAGTCGGCTACGAGCAGTACTTC.

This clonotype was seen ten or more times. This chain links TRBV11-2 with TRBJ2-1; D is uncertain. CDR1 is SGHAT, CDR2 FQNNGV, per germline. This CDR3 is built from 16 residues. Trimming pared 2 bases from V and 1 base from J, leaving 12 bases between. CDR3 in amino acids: CASSLSWAPSYNEQFF. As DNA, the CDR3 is TGTGCCAGCAGCTTATCTTGGGCCCCGTCCTACAATGAGCAGTTCTTC.

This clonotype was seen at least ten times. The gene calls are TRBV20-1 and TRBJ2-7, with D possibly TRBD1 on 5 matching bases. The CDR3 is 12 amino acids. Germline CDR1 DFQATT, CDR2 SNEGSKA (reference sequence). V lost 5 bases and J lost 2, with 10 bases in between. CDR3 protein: CSASTEAYEQYF. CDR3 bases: TGCAGTGCTTCGACAGAGGCCTACGAGCAGTACTTC.

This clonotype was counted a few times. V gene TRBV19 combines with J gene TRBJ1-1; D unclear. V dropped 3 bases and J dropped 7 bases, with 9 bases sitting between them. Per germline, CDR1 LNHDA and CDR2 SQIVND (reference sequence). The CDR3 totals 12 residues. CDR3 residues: CASSIMAGEAFF. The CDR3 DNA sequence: TGTGCCAGTAGTATTATGGCAGGTGAAGCTTTCTTT.

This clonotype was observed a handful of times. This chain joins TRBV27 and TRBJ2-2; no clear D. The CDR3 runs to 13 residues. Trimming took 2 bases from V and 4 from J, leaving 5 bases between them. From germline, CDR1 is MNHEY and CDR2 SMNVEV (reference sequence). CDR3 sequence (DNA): TGTGCCAGCAGTTTACACAGCACCGGGGAGCTGTTTTTT. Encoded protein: CASSLHSTGELFF.

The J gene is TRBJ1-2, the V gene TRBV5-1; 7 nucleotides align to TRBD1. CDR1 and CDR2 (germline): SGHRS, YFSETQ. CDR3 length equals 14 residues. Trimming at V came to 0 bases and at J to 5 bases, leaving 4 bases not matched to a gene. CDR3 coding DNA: TGCGCCAGCAGCTTGGCGCCAGGGGGGTATGGCTACACCTTC. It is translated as CASSLAPGGYGYTF. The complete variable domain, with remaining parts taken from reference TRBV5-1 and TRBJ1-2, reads KAGVTQTPRYLIKTRGQQVTLSCSPISGHRSVSWYQQTPGQGLQFLFEYFSETQRNKGNFPGRFSGRQFSNSRSEMNVSTLELGDSALYLCASSLAPGGYGYTFGSGTRLTVV.

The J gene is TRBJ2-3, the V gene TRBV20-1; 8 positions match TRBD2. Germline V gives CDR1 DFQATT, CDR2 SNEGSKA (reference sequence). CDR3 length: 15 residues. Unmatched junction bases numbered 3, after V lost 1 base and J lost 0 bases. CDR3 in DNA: TGCAGTGCTAGAGCCTCTAGCGGGAGCACAGATACGCAGTATTTT. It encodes CSARASSGSTDTQYF.

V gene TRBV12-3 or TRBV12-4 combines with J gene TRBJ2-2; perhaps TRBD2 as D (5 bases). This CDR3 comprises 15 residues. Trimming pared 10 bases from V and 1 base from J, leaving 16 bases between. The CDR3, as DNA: TGTGCCATCCTTCCCACAGAGGGGAACACCGGGGAGCTGTTTTTT. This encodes CAILPTEGNTGELFF.

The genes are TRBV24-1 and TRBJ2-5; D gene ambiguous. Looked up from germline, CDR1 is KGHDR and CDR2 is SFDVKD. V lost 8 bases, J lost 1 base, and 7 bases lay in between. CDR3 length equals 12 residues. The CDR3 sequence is CATTDTQETQYF. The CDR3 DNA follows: TGTGCCACCACAGATACCCAAGAGACCCAGTACTTC.

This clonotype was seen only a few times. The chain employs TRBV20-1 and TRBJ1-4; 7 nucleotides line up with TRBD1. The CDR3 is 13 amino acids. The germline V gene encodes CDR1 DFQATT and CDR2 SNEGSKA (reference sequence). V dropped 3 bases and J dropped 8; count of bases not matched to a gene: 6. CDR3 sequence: CSARTGKGEKLFF. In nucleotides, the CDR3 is TGCAGTGCTAGGACAGGGAAGGGGGAAAAACTGTTTTTT.

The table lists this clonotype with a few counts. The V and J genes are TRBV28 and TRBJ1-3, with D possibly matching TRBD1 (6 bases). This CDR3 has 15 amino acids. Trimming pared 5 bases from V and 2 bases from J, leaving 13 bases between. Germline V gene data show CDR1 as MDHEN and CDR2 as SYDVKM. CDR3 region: CASSTPPGAGNTIYF. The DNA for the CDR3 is TGTGCCAGCAGTACCCCGCCAGGGGCTGGAAACACCATATATTTT.

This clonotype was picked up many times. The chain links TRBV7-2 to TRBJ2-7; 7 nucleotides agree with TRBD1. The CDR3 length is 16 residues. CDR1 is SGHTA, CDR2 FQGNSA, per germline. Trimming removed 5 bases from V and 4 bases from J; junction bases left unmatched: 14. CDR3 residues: CASSPRARQGSYEQYF. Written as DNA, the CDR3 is TGTGCCAGCAGCCCGCGGGCTCGACAGGGATCTTACGAGCAGTACTTC.

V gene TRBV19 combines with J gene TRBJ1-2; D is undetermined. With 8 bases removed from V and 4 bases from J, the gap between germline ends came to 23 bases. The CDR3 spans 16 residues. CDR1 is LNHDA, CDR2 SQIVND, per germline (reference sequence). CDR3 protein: CASGVGRLGETYGYTF. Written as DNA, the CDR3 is TGTGCCAGTGGTGTGGGCAGGCTGGGCGAAACCTATGGCTACACCTTC.

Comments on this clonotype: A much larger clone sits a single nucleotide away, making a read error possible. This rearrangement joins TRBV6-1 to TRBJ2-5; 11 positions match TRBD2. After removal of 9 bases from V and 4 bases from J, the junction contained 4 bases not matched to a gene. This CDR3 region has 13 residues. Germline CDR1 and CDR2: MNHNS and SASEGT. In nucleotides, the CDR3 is TGTGCCAGTTATAGCGGGAGGGGAGAGACCCAGTACTTC. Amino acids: CASYSGRGETQYF.

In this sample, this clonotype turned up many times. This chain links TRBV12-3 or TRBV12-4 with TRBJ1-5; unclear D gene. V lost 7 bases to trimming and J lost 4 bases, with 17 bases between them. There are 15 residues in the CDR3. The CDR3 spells CASTDGNIQNQPQHF. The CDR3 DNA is TGTGCCAGCACCGACGGGAATATTCAGAATCAGCCCCAGCATTTT.

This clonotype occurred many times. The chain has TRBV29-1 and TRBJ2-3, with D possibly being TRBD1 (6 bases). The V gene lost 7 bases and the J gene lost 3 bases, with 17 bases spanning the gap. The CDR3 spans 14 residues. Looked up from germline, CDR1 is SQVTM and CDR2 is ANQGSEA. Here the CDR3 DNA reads TGCAGCGCCATGGTAGGACAGACGACAGATACGCAGTATTTT. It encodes CSAMVGQTTDTQYF.